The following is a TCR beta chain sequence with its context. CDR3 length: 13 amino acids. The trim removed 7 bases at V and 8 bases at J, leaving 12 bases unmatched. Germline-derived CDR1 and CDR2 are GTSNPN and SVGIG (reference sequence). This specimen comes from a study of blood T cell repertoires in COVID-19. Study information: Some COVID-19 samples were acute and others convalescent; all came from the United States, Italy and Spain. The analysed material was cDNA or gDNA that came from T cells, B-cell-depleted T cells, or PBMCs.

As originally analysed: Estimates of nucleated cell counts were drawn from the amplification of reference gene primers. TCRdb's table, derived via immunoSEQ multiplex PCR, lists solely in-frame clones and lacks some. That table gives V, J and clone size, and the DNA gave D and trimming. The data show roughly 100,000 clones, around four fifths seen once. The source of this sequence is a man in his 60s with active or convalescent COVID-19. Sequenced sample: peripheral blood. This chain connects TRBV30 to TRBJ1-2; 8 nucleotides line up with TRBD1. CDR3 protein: CASNRDRPGGYTF. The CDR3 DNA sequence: TGTGCCTCCAACCGGGACAGGCCCGGGGGCTACACCTTC.